This TCR beta chain was sequenced in a study of blood T cell repertoires in COVID-19. Generated by immunoSEQ multiplex PCR, the TCRdb table keeps only in-frame clones and is missing some. The sample carries 190,000 or so clones, 87% recorded once. Sequencing was done on a sample of PBMCs or T cells enriched from blood (not recorded which). The origin of this receptor is a woman aged 25 to 39 who had recovered from COVID-19.

CDR3 region: CASSLGPGGGNEQFF. For the CDR3, the DNA is TGTGCCAGCAGCCTCGGACCGGGGGGTGGAAATGAGCAGTTCTTC. The chain is built from TRBV7-3 and TRBJ2-1; TRBD2 aligns across 7 bases. The V segment lost 5 bases and the J segment 7 bases; nucleotides outside the gene matches: 11. This CDR3 is 15 amino acids long. CDR1 and CDR2 (germline): SGHTA, FQGTGA.